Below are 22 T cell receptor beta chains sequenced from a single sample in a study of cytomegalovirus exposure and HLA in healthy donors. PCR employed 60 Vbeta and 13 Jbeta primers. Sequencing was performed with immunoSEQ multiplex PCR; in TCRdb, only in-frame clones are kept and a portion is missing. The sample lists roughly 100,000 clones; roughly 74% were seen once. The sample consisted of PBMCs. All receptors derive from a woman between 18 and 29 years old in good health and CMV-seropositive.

CDR3 in DNA: TGTGCCAGTAGTATTCGGGACAGGGGGACCACAGATACGCAGTATTTT. Its protein is CASSIRDRGTTDTQYF. This rearrangement joins TRBV19 to TRBJ2-3, with 11 bases that match TRBD1. The CDR3 runs 16 residues. Germline CDR1 LNHDA, CDR2 SQIVND (reference sequence). V gave up 3 bases and J gave up 2 bases; unmatched junction bases: 4.

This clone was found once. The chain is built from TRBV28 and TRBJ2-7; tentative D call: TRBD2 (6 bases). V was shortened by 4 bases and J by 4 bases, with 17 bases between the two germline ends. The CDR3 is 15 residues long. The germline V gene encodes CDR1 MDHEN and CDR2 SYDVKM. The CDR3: CASSSFSSGRYEQYF. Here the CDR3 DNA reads TGTGCCAGCAGTTCTTTCTCGAGCGGGCGATACGAGCAGTACTTC.

CDR3 nucleotide sequence: TGTGCCAGCAGCGTGGGGCTAAGCCTTGTCGAGGGGGAGCTGTTTTTT. Translation gives CASSVGLSLVEGELFF. The chain carries TRBV9 and TRBJ2-2; a weak D match, TRBD1 (5 bases). The CDR3 extends over 16 amino acids. V was trimmed by 2 bases and J by 8 bases, leaving 19 bases between them. The germline V gene encodes CDR1 SGDLS and CDR2 YYNGEE.

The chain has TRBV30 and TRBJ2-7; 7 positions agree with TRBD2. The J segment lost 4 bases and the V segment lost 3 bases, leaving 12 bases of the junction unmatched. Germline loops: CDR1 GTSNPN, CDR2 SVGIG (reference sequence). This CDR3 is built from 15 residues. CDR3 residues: CAWSRRGLGGYEQYF. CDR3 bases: TGTGCCTGGAGCCGACGTGGACTAGGAGGATACGAGCAGTACTTC.

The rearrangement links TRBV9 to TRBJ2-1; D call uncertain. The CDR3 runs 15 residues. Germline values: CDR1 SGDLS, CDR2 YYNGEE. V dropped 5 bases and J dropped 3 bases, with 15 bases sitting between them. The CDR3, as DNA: TGTGCCAGCAGTCCCCACCTGAGCATCTACAATGAGCAGTTCTTC. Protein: CASSPHLSIYNEQFF. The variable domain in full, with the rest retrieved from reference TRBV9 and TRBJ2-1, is DSGVTQTPKHLITATGQRVTLRCSPRSGDLSVYWYQQSLDQGLQFLIQYYNGEERAKGNILERFSAQQFPDLHSELNLSSLELGDSALYFCASSPHLSIYNEQFFGPGTRLTVL.

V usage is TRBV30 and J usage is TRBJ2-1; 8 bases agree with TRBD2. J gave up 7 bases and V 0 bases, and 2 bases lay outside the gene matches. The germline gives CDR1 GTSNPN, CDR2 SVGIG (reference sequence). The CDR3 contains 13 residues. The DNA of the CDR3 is TGTGCCTGGAGTGTGGCGGGGGGAAATGAGCAGTTCTTC. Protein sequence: CAWSVAGGNEQFF.

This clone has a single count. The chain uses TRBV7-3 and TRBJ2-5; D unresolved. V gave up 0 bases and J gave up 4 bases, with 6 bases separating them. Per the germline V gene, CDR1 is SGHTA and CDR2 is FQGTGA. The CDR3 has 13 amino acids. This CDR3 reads CASSLTGGETQYF. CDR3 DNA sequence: TGTGCCAGCAGCTTAACAGGCGGAGAGACCCAGTACTTC.

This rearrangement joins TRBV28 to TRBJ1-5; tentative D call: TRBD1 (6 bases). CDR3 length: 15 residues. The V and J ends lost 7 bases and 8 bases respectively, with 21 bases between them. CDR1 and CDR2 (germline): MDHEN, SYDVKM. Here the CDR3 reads CASNTPGGRAKPQHF. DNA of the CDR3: TGTGCCAGCAATACCCCTGGGGGCAGGGCCAAGCCCCAGCATTTT.

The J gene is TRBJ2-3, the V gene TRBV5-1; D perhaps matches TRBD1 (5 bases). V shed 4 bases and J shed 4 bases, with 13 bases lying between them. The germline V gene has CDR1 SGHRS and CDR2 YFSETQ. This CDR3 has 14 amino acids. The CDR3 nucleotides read TGCGCCAGCAGCCAGGGTAGGAGCGCAGATACGCAGTATTTT. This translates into CASSQGRSADTQYF.

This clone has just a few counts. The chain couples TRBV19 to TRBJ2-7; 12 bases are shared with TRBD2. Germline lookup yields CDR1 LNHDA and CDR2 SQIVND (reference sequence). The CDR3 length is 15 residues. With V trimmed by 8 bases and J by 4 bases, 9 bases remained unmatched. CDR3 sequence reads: CASSGETSGGYEQYF. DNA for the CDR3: TGTGCCAGTTCCGGAGAGACTAGCGGGGGATACGAGCAGTACTTC.

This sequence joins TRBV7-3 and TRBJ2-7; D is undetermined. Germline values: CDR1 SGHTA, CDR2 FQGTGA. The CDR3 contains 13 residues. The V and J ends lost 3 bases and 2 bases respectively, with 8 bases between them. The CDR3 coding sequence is TGTGCCAGCAGCTTTGATCGGGCCTACGAGCAGTACTTC. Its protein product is CASSFDRAYEQYF.

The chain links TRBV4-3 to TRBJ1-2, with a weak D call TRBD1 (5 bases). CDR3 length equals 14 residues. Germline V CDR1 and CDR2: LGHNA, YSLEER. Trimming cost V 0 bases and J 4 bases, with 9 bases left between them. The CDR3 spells CASSQDRGIYGYTF. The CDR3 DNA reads TGCGCCAGCAGCCAAGATCGGGGGATCTATGGCTACACCTTC.

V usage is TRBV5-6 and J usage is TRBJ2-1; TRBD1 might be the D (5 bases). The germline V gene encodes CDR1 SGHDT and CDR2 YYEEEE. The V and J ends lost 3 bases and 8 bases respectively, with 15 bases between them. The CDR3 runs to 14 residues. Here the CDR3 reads CASSYIWTSHEQFF. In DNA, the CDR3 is TGTGCCAGCAGCTACATATGGACAAGCCATGAGCAGTTCTTC.

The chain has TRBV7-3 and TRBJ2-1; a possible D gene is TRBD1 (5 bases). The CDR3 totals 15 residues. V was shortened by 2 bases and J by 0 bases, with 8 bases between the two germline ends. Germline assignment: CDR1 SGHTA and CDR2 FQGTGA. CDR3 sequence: CASSLQGGSYNEQFF. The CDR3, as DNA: TGTGCCAGCAGCTTACAGGGCGGCTCCTACAATGAGCAGTTCTTC.

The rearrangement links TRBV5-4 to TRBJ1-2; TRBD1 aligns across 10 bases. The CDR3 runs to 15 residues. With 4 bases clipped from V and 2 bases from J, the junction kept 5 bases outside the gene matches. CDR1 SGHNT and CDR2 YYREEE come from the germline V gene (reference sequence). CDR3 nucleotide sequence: TGTGCCAGCAGCCAGGGACAGGGGACGAACTATGGCTACACCTTC. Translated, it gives CASSQGQGTNYGYTF. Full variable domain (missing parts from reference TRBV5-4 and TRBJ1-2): ETGVTQSPTHLIKTRGQQVTLRCSSQSGHNTVSWYQQALGQGPQFIFQYYREEENGRGNFPPRFSGLQFPNYSSELNVNALELDDSALYLCASSQGQGTNYGYTFGSGTRLTVV.

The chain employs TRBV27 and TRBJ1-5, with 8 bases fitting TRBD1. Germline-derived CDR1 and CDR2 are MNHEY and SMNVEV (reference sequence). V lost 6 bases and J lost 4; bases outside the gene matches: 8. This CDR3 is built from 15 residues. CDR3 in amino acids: CASSAQGASNQPQHF. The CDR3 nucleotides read TGTGCCAGCAGCGCCCAGGGGGCTAGTAATCAGCCCCAGCATTTT.

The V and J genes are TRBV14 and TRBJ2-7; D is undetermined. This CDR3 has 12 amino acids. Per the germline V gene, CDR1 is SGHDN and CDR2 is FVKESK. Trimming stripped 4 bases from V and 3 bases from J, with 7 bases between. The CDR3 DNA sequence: TGTGCCAGCAGCCCTAGACGCTACGAGCAGTACTTC. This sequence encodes CASSPRRYEQYF.

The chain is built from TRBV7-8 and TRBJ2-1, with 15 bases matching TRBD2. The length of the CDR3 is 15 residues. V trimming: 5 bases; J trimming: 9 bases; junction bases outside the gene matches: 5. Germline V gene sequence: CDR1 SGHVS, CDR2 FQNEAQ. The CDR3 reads CASSPGLAGGPEQFF. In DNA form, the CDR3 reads TGTGCCAGCAGCCCTGGACTAGCGGGAGGGCCTGAGCAGTTCTTC. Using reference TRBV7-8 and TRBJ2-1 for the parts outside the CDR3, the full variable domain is GAGVSQSPRYKVAKRGQDVALRCDPISGHVSLFWYQQALGQGPEFLTYFQNEAQLDKSGLPSDRFFAERPEGSVSTLKIQRTQQEDSAVYLCASSPGLAGGPEQFFGPGTRLTVL.

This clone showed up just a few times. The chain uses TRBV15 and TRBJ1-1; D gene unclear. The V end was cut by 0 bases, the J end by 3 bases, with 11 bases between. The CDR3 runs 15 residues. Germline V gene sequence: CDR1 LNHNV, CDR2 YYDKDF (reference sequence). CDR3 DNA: TGTGCCACCAGCAGAGATGTGTATGAGGACACTGAAGCTTTCTTT. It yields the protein CATSRDVYEDTEAFF.

CDR3 residues: CASSIRDTLPGTSYEQYF. CDR3 in DNA: TGTGCCAGCAGCATCCGGGACACCCTCCCCGGGACCTCCTACGAGCAGTACTTC. The chain has TRBV21-1 and TRBJ2-7; TRBD1 is the table's D call and was not checked against the DNA. TRBV21-1 is tagged as a pseudogene. The CDR3 is made up of 18 amino acids.

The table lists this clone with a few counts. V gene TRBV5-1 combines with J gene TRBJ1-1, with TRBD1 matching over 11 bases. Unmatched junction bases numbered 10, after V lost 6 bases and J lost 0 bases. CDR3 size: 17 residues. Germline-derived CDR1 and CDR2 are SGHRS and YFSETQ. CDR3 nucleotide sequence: TGCGCCAGCACCCCTCCCGGGACAGGGGGGATGAACACTGAAGCTTTCTTT. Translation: CASTPPGTGGMNTEAFF.

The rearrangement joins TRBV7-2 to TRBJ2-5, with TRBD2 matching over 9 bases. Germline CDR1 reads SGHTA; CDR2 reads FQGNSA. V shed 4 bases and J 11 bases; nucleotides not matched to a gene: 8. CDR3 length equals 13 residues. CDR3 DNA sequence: TGTGCCAGCAGCTCTGGACTAGCGTGGGAGCAGTACTTC. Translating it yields CASSSGLAWEQYF.